This entry describes one T cell receptor (beta chain). Its cognate antigen is unknown. The CDR3 extends over 14 amino acids. Germline CDR1 and CDR2: MDHEN and SYDVKM. Trimming cost V 7 bases and J 3 bases; bases outside gene matches: 9. Sequencing used immunoSEQ multiplex PCR; TCRdb keeps in-frame clones, though not all of them. The sample records some 78,000 clones, about 87% being singletons. The entry originates in a study of radiotherapy plus CTLA-4 blockade in lung cancer. Study-level background: Disease control reached about 28%, with objective responses in around 19%. General study findings and limits: The best prediction of response reportedly came from early blood T cell clone dynamics, with interferon-beta. Clones derived from tumor TCRs expanded in blood after radiotherapy plus ipilimumab.

The sample was peripheral blood, taken from a patient treated with radiotherapy plus ipilimumab. The V gene is TRBV28, the J gene TRBJ2-7, with TRBD1 matching 7 bases. The sequence derives from a human donor with non-small cell lung cancer who had stable disease on radiotherapy plus ipilimumab. CDR3 in DNA: TGTGCCAGCAACCAACAGGGGCCCTTCTACGAGCAGTACTTC. Translating gives CASNQQGPFYEQYF.